This TCR beta chain is drawn from a study of blood T cell repertoires in COVID-19. Study in general: Samples taken during acute and convalescent COVID-19 were collected in the United States, Italy and Spain.

The length of the CDR3 is 15 residues. Germline assignment: CDR1 SNHLY and CDR2 FYNNEI. The V and J ends lost 6 bases and 7 bases, in that order; junction bases with no gene match: 10. The method was immunoSEQ multiplex PCR; TCRdb's version includes in-frame clones alone and lacks a portion of them. The repertoire has about 87,000 clones, around 86% of them found once; the top ten carry 4.5% to 5.5%. This clone was seen just once. This rearrangement joins TRBV2 to TRBJ1-4, with TRBD1 identical over 8 bases. The sequenced sample was peripheral blood. This clonotype originated in a man aged 35-49 years with acute or convalescent COVID-19. In DNA, the CDR3 is TGTGCCAGCAGGGCGGAGACAGGGGCGGGTGAAAAACTGTTTTTT. It yields the protein CASRAETGAGEKLFF.